This T cell receptor (beta chain) was retrieved from a study of T cell responses to AZD1222 COVID-19 vaccine. Sequenced by immunoSEQ multiplex PCR; TCRdb stores in-frame clones only, minus some. The top ten clones hold about 5% of a sample with 95,000 to 110,000 clones, nearly 95% of them seen once. The trim removed 2 bases at V and 6 bases at J, leaving 6 bases unmatched. Germline-derived CDR1 and CDR2 are KGHSY and FQNENV. The CDR3 covers 15 residues. Broader study findings: Donors in the cohort were predominantly white British and more often female, and clonal diversity was possibly underestimated. It was only 6 or 7 AZD1222 recipients who were seropositive at baseline. Along spike, vaccine-associated CD4 TCRs were found throughout, with dominance at 160-218 and 743-854. Spike-specific TCR breadth and depth grew following two AZD1222 doses.

About this clone: The target antigen is unknown.

This clonotype originated in an adult in good health. The material was peripheral blood, obtained on day 0 of AZD1222 vaccination. The rearrangement uses TRBV16 and TRBJ2-1; TRBD1 agrees at 8 bases. CDR3 sequence (DNA): TGTGCCAGCAGCCAAGGTCGGACAGGGTCCAATGAGCAGTTCTTC. Its translation: CASSQGRTGSNEQFF.